This is a list of T cell receptor beta chains from one sample in a study of identical twins. One entry per CDR3 protein results from TCRdb running MiXCR on the 5' RACE reads. The sample lists around 340,000 distinct CDR3 sequences, approximately 13% occurring once. These data also formed part of another study, on yellow fever vaccine responses in identical twins.

Sequences were obtained from CD8+ T cells sorted from blood. These receptors all come from a woman in her late teens or twenties in good health. CDR3s include the opening cysteine and the closing phenylalanine or tryptophan. The order of the fields is clone size, D gene, V gene, J gene, CDR3 protein, CDR3 DNA. The D gene is left open where the match is weak. Size is stated for part of the rows, as once, few or many counts, or as a class when the clone is expanded.

-,TRBD1,TRBV28,TRBJ2-7,CASTYGTEYYEQYF,TGTGCCAGCACTTACGGGACAGAGTACTACGAGCAGTACTTC
-,-,TRBV18,TRBJ2-3,CASSPVGRPDTQYF,TGTGCCAGCTCACCGGTTGGTAGGCCAGATACGCAGTATTTT
few,-,TRBV28,TRBJ1-5,CATDDRLNQPQHF,TGTGCCACCGACGACAGGCTAAATCAGCCCCAGCATTTT
-,-,TRBV13,TRBJ2-2,CASSLEPGDDTGELFF,TGTGCCAGCAGCTTAGAACCGGGAGATGACACCGGGGAGCTGTTTTTT
-,TRBD2,TRBV20-1,TRBJ2-7,CSARDHLAGVGEQYF,TGCAGTGCTAGAGATCACCTAGCGGGAGTGGGGGAGCAGTACTTC
few,-,TRBV12-3/TRBV12-4,TRBJ2-7,CASSHPVSYEQYF,TGTGCCAGCAGCCACCCAGTCTCCTACGAGCAGTACTTC
-,-,TRBV6-1,TRBJ2-3,CASIVRDGRDHSDTQYF,TGTGCCAGCATAGTCAGGGACGGGCGGGATCATTCGGATACGCAGTATTTT
few,-,TRBV6-2/TRBV6-3,TRBJ2-1,CASEPMWRNEQFF,TGTGCCAGCGAGCCCATGTGGAGGAATGAGCAGTTCTTC
few,-,TRBV12-3/TRBV12-4,TRBJ2-1,CASSILAEQFF,TGTGCCAGCAGCATTCTAGCTGAGCAGTTCTTC
few,-,TRBV4-1,TRBJ2-2,CASSQDWFANTGELFF,TGCGCCAGCAGCCAAGATTGGTTCGCGAACACCGGGGAGCTGTTTTTT
many,TRBD2,TRBV12-3/TRBV12-4,TRBJ2-3,CASSSSGVTDTQYF,TGTGCCAGCAGTTCTAGCGGAGTAACAGATACGCAGTATTTT
-,-,TRBV3-1,TRBJ2-3,CASSPATWTDTQYF,TGTGCCAGCAGTCCCGCGACTTGGACAGATACGCAGTATTTT
few,TRBD1,TRBV7-9,TRBJ2-3,CASSPSRGQGDTQYF,TGTGCCAGCAGCCCCTCGAGGGGGCAGGGAGATACGCAGTATTTT
-,TRBD1,TRBV4-1,TRBJ1-1,CASSPVGTGSLNTEAFF,TGCGCCAGCAGCCCGGTGGGGACAGGGTCGTTGAACACTGAAGCTTTCTTT
few,TRBD1,TRBV7-8,TRBJ1-6,CASSPRTGGAYNSPLHF,TGTGCCAGCAGCCCACGGACAGGGGGCGCGTATAATTCACCCCTCCACTTT
many,-,TRBV29-1,TRBJ1-1,CSVDPTLLGSEAFF,TGCAGCGTTGATCCGACACTTCTTGGGTCTGAAGCTTTCTTT
-,-,TRBV24-1,TRBJ2-2,CATRTEAGELFF,TGTGCCACTAGGACGGAAGCCGGGGAGCTGTTTTTT
few,-,TRBV12-3/TRBV12-4,TRBJ2-5,CASSLALAGPRETQYF,TGTGCCAGCAGTTTAGCGCTTGCGGGGCCTAGGGAGACCCAGTACTTC
few,TRBD1,TRBV20-1,TRBJ2-1,CSASPGQINEQFF,TGCAGTGCTAGCCCGGGACAGATCAATGAGCAGTTCTTC
few,-,TRBV5-1,TRBJ2-3,CASRLKGTDTQYF,TGCGCCAGCCGACTTAAGGGAACAGATACGCAGTATTTT
-,TRBD2,TRBV24-1,TRBJ2-1,CATSERELSYNEQFF,TGTGCCACCAGTGAGCGGGAGCTCTCCTACAATGAGCAGTTCTTC
many,-,TRBV7-9,TRBJ1-5,CASSPLNQNQPQHF,TGTGCCAGCAGTCCTCTCAATCAGAATCAGCCCCAGCATTTT
-,-,TRBV6-6,TRBJ1-1,CASSYGEITEAFF,TGTGCCAGCAGTTACGGGGAAATCACTGAAGCTTTCTTT
few,-,TRBV5-8,TRBJ1-6,CASSLSSLHF,TGTGCCAGCAGCTTATCCTCCCTCCACTTT
few,-,TRBV12-3/TRBV12-4,TRBJ1-2,CASSYPRNYGYTF,TGTGCCAGCAGCTACCCCAGAAACTATGGCTACACCTTC